One and the same sample provided the 16 T cell receptor beta chains below, sequenced in a study of CD8+ T cells in alopecia areata. Treatment noted: oral pan-JAK inhibitor, 5-10 mg twice daily. RNA extraction and reverse transcription yielded cDNA as sequencing template. Generated by immunoSEQ multiplex PCR, the TCRdb table keeps only in-frame clones and is missing some. The data hold about 42,000 clones, with under 70% observed a single time. The sequenced sample was CD8+ T cells sorted from blood, obtained at week 4, from a patient treated with tofacitinib. The receptors stem from a human donor with alopecia areata.

The rearrangement links TRBV5-6 to TRBJ2-1, with D tentatively TRBD1 (7 bases). The CDR3 consists of 14 residues. Trimming removed 0 bases at V and 8 bases at J, with 12 bases between. Germline V lookup: CDR1 SGHDT, CDR2 YYEEEE. The CDR3 coding sequence is TGTGCCAGCAGCTTGGTCTCCAGGGGGGATGAGCAGTTCTTC. Translated, it gives CASSLVSRGDEQFF.

V and J are TRBV7-9 and TRBJ2-5, with D hard to call. Germline V gives CDR1 SEHNR, CDR2 FQNEAQ (reference sequence). The CDR3 loop spans 15 amino acids. V was shortened by 0 bases and J by 3 bases, with 11 bases between the two germline ends. The CDR3 protein is CASSLALFGKETQYF. DNA of the CDR3: TGTGCCAGCAGCTTAGCATTATTCGGCAAAGAGACCCAGTACTTC.

V gene TRBV9 combines with J gene TRBJ1-4; D might be TRBD1 (5 bases). The CDR3 spans 16 residues. Trimming pared 0 bases from V and 7 bases from J, leaving 16 bases between. Germline lookup yields CDR1 SGDLS and CDR2 YYNGEE. This CDR3 reads CASSVGGAGAGEKLFF. The DNA of the CDR3 is TGTGCCAGCAGCGTAGGCGGGGCGGGAGCGGGTGAAAAACTGTTTTTT.

The table lists this clone with a few counts. J is TRBJ2-5 and V is TRBV25-1; perhaps TRBD2 as D (6 bases). The germline V gene has CDR1 MGHDK and CDR2 SYGVNS. Trimming left V 1 base short and J 2 bases short, with 14 bases between. The CDR3 spans 16 residues. CDR3 sequence (DNA): TGTGCCAGCAGTGAATCGGATAGCGGACTACAAGAGACCCAGTACTTC. It translates to CASSESDSGLQETQYF. The variable domain in full, with the rest retrieved from reference TRBV25-1 and TRBJ2-5, is EADIYQTPRYLVIGTGKKITLECSQTMGHDKMYWYQQDPGMELHLIHYSYGVNSTEKGDLSSESTVSRIRTEHFPLTLESARPSHTSQYLCASSESDSGLQETQYFGPGTRLLVL.

The rearrangement joins TRBV5-1 to TRBJ2-5; D uncertain. Trimming pared 0 bases from V and 5 bases from J, leaving 11 bases between. Looked up from germline, CDR1 is SGHRS and CDR2 is YFSETQ. The CDR3 has 14 amino acids. For the CDR3, the DNA is TGCGCCAGCAGCTTGGCCGAGGCGCGCGAGACCCAGTACTTC. Protein product: CASSLAEARETQYF.

The chain carries TRBV30 and TRBJ2-1; D ambiguous. Germline V gene lookup returns CDR1 GTSNPN and CDR2 SVGIG (reference sequence). CDR3 length: 15 residues. V dropped 4 bases and J dropped 1 base, with 14 bases sitting between them. CDR3 region: CAWNEARVSYNEQFF. For the CDR3, the DNA is TGTGCCTGGAACGAGGCTCGTGTATCCTACAATGAGCAGTTCTTC.

The V call is TRBV19, the J call TRBJ1-2, with 8 bases matching TRBD1. Germline V gene data show CDR1 as LNHDA and CDR2 as SQIVND (reference sequence). The CDR3 contains 12 residues. The junction had 5 bases not matched to a gene; V was cut back by 6 bases and J by 8 bases. The CDR3: CASRAGGNGYTF. The CDR3 DNA reads TGTGCCAGTAGGGCAGGGGGCAACGGCTACACCTTC.

The chain employs TRBV15 and TRBJ1-4; D is unclear. Germline values: CDR1 LNHNV, CDR2 YYDKDF (reference sequence). Trimming cost V 0 bases and J 8 bases, with 13 bases left between them. The CDR3 runs 15 residues. The CDR3 reads CATSRDEELYEKLFF. CDR3 nucleotides: TGTGCCACCAGCAGAGATGAAGAGCTTTACGAAAAACTGTTTTTT.

J is TRBJ2-1 and V is TRBV14; the D gene is possibly TRBD1 (8 bases). Trimming cost V 1 base and J 8 bases, with 15 bases left between them. Germline assignment: CDR1 SGHDN and CDR2 FVKESK. The CDR3 has 15 residues. The CDR3 coding sequence is TGTGCCAGCAGCCAAGTTTCACAGGGGGGGGATGAGCAGTTCTTC. It is translated as CASSQVSQGGDEQFF. The full variable domain, with the rest looked up from reference TRBV14 and TRBJ2-1, is EAGVTQFPSHSVIEKGQTVTLRCDPISGHDNLYWYRRVMGKEIKFLLHFVKESKQDESGMPNNRFLAERTGGTYSTLKVQPAELEDSGVYFCASSQVSQGGDEQFFGPGTRLTVL.

The rearrangement links TRBV9 to TRBJ1-1; tentatively, D is TRBD1 (6 bases). The CDR3 totals 13 residues. CDR1 is SGDLS and CDR2 is YYNGEE in the germline V gene. V lost 4 bases and J lost 6, with 13 bases in between. The CDR3 is CASSLGGRSEAFF. DNA for the CDR3: TGTGCCAGCAGCTTAGGGGGGCGATCTGAAGCTTTCTTT.

The V call is TRBV27, the J call TRBJ1-2; D perhaps matches TRBD1 (5 bases). The CDR3 has 13 amino acids. V was shortened by 0 bases and J by 5 bases, with 7 bases between the two germline ends. Germline CDR1 MNHEY, CDR2 SMNVEV (reference sequence). The CDR3 DNA reads as TGTGCCAGCAGTTTATCGGGGCCGTATGGCTACACCTTC. Translation gives CASSLSGPYGYTF.

This sequence joins TRBV27 and TRBJ1-2; a weak D match, TRBD1 (6 bases). CDR3 length: 15 residues. V lost 0 bases and J lost 2, with 10 bases in between. Per germline, CDR1 MNHEY and CDR2 SMNVEV (reference sequence). CDR3 nucleotides: TGTGCCAGCAGTTTATCTGGGGGGCGAAACTATGGCTACACCTTC. This translates into CASSLSGGRNYGYTF.

This clone came up once. This chain links TRBV29-1 with TRBJ2-5; 8 bases align to TRBD2. The CDR3 runs 15 residues. The germline V gene encodes CDR1 SQVTM and CDR2 ANQGSEA. Losses at the gene ends were 1 base for V and 8 bases for J; bases not matched to a gene: 12. The CDR3 sequence is CSVEGGGSPSVTQYF. The CDR3 DNA sequence: TGCAGCGTTGAAGGCGGGGGGTCCCCCTCGGTAACCCAGTACTTC.

This clone was observed once. The rearrangement uses TRBV4-3 and TRBJ2-1; TRBD2 agrees at 10 bases. Germline V lookup: CDR1 LGHNA, CDR2 YSLEER. The trim removed 0 bases at V and 8 bases at J, leaving 7 bases unmatched. This CDR3 has 16 amino acids. The CDR3 DNA sequence: TGCGCCAGCAGCCAAGATCAAGCGGGGGGGCTCTATGAGCAGTTCTTC. Amino acid sequence: CASSQDQAGGLYEQFF.

The chain employs TRBV2 and TRBJ2-1; D unclear. This CDR3 is built from 13 residues. V dropped 5 bases and J dropped 0 bases, with 5 bases sitting between them. Germline V CDR1 and CDR2: SNHLY, FYNNEI. This CDR3 reads CASSSSSYNEQFF. The DNA for the CDR3 is TGTGCCAGCAGTTCCAGCTCCTACAATGAGCAGTTCTTC.

The V and J genes are TRBV30 and TRBJ1-2, with unresolved D. Germline CDR1 is GTSNPN and CDR2 is SVGIG (reference sequence). Trimming cost V 5 bases and J 4 bases, with 11 bases left between them. The CDR3 runs to 12 residues. The CDR3 region has the DNA TGTGCCTGGGCAGAAGTCGGCTATGGCTACACCTTC. It specifies CAWAEVGYGYTF.